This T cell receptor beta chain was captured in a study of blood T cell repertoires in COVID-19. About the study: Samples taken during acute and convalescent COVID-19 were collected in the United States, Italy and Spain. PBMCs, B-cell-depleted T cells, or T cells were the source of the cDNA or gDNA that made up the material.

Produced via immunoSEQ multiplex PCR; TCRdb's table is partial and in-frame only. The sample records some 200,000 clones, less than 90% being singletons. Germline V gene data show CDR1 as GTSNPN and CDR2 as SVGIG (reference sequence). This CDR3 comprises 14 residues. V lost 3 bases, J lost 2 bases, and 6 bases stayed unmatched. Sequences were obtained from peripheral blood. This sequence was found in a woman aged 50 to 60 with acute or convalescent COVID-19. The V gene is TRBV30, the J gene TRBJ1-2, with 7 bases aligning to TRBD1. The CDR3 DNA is TGTGCCTGGAGGTTCAGGGGGTTCAACTATGGCTACACCTTC. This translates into CAWRFRGFNYGYTF. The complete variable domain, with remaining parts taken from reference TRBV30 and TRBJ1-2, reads SQTIHQWPATLVQPVGSPLSLECTVEGTSNPNLYWYRQAAGRGLQLLFYSVGIGQISSEVPQNLSASRPQDRQFILSSKKLLLSDSGFYLCAWRFRGFNYGYTFGSGTRLTVV.